The entry that follows covers one TCR beta chain sequence. As yet, its antigen is unknown. The CDR3 contains 13 residues. V was cut by 3 bases and J by 5 bases, with 10 bases left in between. Per the germline V gene, CDR1 is MRHNA and CDR2 is SNTAGT. The data belong to a study of shared clonotypes between healthy human individuals. Points from the study as a whole: The sharing of around 5% of naive CD4 clonotypes was seen across a handful of donors. It was anticipated that sequencing depth would influence how many clonotypes donors shared. A generally larger estimated richness was seen in naive subsets than in memory subsets.

Study processing details: Junction-only immunoSEQ data arrived without quality scores, meaning filtering differed. Only in-frame clones appear in the TCRdb table, and some are missing; sequencing was by immunoSEQ multiplex PCR. V and J calls and clone size come straight from that table; D and trimming were deduced from the DNA. The table has millions of clones, approximately 90% seen once. The clonotype comes from a man in his late teens or twenties in good health. Sequencing was performed on naive CD4+ T cells sorted from blood. Subset specified: CD45RA+ positively selected. The chain uses TRBV6-4 and TRBJ2-5; D uncertain. The CDR3 DNA sequence: TGTGCCAGCAGTGAGTCACAGTTCGAGACCCAGTACTTC. Residues: CASSESQFETQYF.